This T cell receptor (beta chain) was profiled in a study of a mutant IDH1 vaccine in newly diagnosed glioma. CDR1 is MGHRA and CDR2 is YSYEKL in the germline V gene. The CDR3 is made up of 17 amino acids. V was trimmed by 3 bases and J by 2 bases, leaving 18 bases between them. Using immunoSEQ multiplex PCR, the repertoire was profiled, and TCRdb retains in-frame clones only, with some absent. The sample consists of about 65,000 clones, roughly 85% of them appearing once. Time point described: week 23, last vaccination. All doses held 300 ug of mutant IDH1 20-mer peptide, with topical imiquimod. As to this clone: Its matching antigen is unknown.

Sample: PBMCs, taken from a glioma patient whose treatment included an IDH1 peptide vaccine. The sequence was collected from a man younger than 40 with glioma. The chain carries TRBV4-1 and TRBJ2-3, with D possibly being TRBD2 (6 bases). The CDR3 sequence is CASSQDHSGDTTDTQYF. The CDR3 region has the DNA TGCGCCAGCAGCCAGGATCATAGCGGCGACACCACAGATACGCAGTATTTT.